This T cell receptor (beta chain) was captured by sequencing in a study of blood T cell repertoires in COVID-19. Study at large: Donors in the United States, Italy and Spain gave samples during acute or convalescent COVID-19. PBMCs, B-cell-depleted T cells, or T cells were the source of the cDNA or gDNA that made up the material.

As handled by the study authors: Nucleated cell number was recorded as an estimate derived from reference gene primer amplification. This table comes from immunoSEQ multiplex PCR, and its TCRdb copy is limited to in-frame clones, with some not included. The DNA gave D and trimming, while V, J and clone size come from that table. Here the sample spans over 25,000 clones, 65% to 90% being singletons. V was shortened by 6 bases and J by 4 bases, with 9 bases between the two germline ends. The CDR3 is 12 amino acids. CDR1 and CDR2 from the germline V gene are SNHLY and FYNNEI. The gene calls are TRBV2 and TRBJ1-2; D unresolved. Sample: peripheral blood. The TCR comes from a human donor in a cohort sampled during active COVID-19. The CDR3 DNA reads TGTGCCAGCAGGGTCGGGAGCTATGGCTACACCTTC. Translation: CASRVGSYGYTF.